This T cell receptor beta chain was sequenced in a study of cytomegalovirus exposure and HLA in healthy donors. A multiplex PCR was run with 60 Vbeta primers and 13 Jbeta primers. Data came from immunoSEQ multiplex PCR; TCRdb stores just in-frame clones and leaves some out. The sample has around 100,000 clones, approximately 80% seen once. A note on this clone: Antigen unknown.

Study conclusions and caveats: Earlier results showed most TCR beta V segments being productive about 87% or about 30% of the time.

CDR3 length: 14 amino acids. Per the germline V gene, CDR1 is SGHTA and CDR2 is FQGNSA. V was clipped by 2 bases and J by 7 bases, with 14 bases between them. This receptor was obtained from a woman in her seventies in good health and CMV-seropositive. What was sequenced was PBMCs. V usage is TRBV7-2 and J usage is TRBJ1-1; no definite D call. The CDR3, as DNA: TGTGCCAGCAGCTTATTTGAGGGAGCTCTTGAAGCTTTCTTT. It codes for CASSLFEGALEAFF.